These T cell receptor beta chains were read from a single sample in a study of shared clonotypes between healthy human individuals. The table came from immunoSEQ multiplex PCR; TCRdb's copy has only in-frame clones and leaves some out. The repertoire includes 2 million to 3 million clones, over 85% of them detected once, and approximately 0.35% sits in the top ten. Sequenced: naive CD4+ T cells from PBMCs. These receptors came from a man between 18 and 35 years old in good health. Some clones in this sample may be carry-over from other donors' samples. CDR3s include the opening cysteine and the closing phenylalanine or tryptophan. The order of the fields is J gene, clone size, V gene, D gene, CDR3 protein, CDR3 DNA. The D gene is left open where the match is weak. Clone size is shown for a subset of rows, as once, few, many or a class of expanded clone.

j_gene: TRBJ1-1
abundance: NA
v_gene: TRBV5-4
d_gene: NA
CDR3aa: CASSGEPRVTEAFF
CDR3nt: TGTGCCAGCAGCGGGGAACCGCGAGTCACTGAAGCTTTCTTT

j_gene: TRBJ1-2
abundance: NA
v_gene: TRBV2
d_gene: NA
CDR3aa: CASSLETASYGYTF
CDR3nt: TGTGCCAGCAGTCTTGAGACAGCCAGCTATGGCTACACCTTC

j_gene: TRBJ1-1
abundance: NA
v_gene: TRBV18
d_gene: NA
CDR3aa: CASSPYSSTEAFF
CDR3nt: TGTGCCAGCTCACCATACAGTTCCACTGAAGCTTTCTTT

j_gene: TRBJ2-4
abundance: NA
v_gene: TRBV19
d_gene: TRBD2
CDR3aa: CASSIVGLAPRLGLKNIQYF
CDR3nt: TGTGCCAGTAGTATAGTGGGACTAGCACCGAGGTTAGGACTCAAAAACATTCAGTACTTC

j_gene: TRBJ2-2
abundance: NA
v_gene: TRBV2
d_gene: TRBD2
CDR3aa: CARDSSGRTQRADTGELFF
CDR3nt: TGTGCCAGAGATTCTAGCGGGAGGACACAGAGAGCTGACACCGGGGAGCTGTTTTTT

j_gene: TRBJ2-5
abundance: NA
v_gene: TRBV28
d_gene: NA
CDR3aa: CASSLRSGWETQYF
CDR3nt: TGTGCCAGCAGTTTACGGTCAGGGTGGGAGACCCAGTACTTC

j_gene: TRBJ2-1
abundance: NA
v_gene: TRBV27
d_gene: NA
CDR3aa: CASSLGGGAHNEQFF
CDR3nt: TGTGCCAGCAGTTTAGGAGGGGGCGCACACAATGAGCAGTTCTTC

j_gene: TRBJ1-2
abundance: NA
v_gene: TRBV29-1
d_gene: TRBD1
CDR3aa: CSSGQDYGYTF
CDR3nt: TGCAGCAGCGGACAGGACTATGGCTACACCTTC

j_gene: TRBJ1-1
abundance: NA
v_gene: TRBV5-4
d_gene: NA
CDR3aa: CASSLWQGNNEAFF
CDR3nt: TGTGCCAGCAGCTTGTGGCAGGGAAACAATGAAGCTTTCTTT

j_gene: TRBJ2-7
abundance: NA
v_gene: TRBV6-6
d_gene: TRBD2
CDR3aa: CASGLGEGLLGEQYF
CDR3nt: TGTGCCAGCGGTTTAGGGGAGGGGCTCTTAGGTGAGCAGTACTTC

j_gene: TRBJ1-5
abundance: NA
v_gene: TRBV7-8
d_gene: NA
CDR3aa: CASSLWRQGRQPQHF
CDR3nt: TGTGCCAGCAGCTTATGGCGCCAGGGTAGGCAGCCCCAGCATTTT

j_gene: TRBJ2-1
abundance: NA
v_gene: TRBV30
d_gene: NA
CDR3aa: CAWRGSGEAEQFF
CDR3nt: TGTGCCTGGAGGGGTAGTGGTGAGGCCGAGCAGTTCTTC

j_gene: TRBJ2-7
abundance: NA
v_gene: TRBV19
d_gene: NA
CDR3aa: CASSMTAAGNEQYF
CDR3nt: TGTGCCAGTAGTATGACGGCGGCGGGCAACGAGCAGTACTTC

j_gene: TRBJ1-5
abundance: NA
v_gene: TRBV19
d_gene: NA
CDR3aa: CASSSGVPQPQHF
CDR3nt: TGTGCCAGTAGTTCAGGGGTCCCTCAGCCCCAGCATTTT

j_gene: TRBJ2-2
abundance: NA
v_gene: TRBV6-1
d_gene: TRBD2
CDR3aa: CASSEGLAGGANTGELFF
CDR3nt: TGTGCCAGCAGTGAAGGGCTAGCGGGAGGTGCGAACACCGGGGAGCTGTTTTTT

j_gene: TRBJ2-3
abundance: NA
v_gene: TRBV7-2
d_gene: NA
CDR3aa: CASSLRRGSSTDTQYF
CDR3nt: TGTGCCAGCAGCCTAAGGAGGGGGAGCAGCACAGATACGCAGTATTTT

j_gene: TRBJ1-2
abundance: NA
v_gene: TRBV29-1
d_gene: NA
CDR3aa: CSVFDGLKYGYTF
CDR3nt: TGCAGCGTTTTTGACGGATTAAAATATGGCTACACCTTC

j_gene: TRBJ1-1
abundance: NA
v_gene: TRBV5-4
d_gene: TRBD1
CDR3aa: CASSPNRGLGTEAFF
CDR3nt: TGTGCCAGCAGCCCTAACAGGGGGCTCGGCACTGAAGCTTTCTTT

j_gene: TRBJ1-3
abundance: NA
v_gene: TRBV5-1
d_gene: NA
CDR3aa: CASSHRSLDTIYF
CDR3nt: TGCGCCAGCAGCCACAGGAGTCTAGACACCATATATTTT

j_gene: TRBJ1-5
abundance: NA
v_gene: TRBV28
d_gene: TRBD1
CDR3aa: CASNPTGAGQPQHF
CDR3nt: TGTGCCAGCAACCCGACAGGGGCCGGGCAGCCCCAGCATTTT

j_gene: TRBJ2-7
abundance: NA
v_gene: TRBV10-3
d_gene: TRBD2
CDR3aa: CAISKGLAGGLGDSYEQYF
CDR3nt: TGTGCCATCAGTAAGGGACTAGCGGGAGGTTTAGGGGACTCCTACGAGCAGTACTTC

j_gene: TRBJ1-6
abundance: NA
v_gene: TRBV30
d_gene: TRBD1
CDR3aa: CAWSRRGQSNSPLHF
CDR3nt: TGTGCCTGGAGTCGGAGGGGACAGTCAAATTCACCCCTCCACTTT

j_gene: TRBJ2-5
abundance: NA
v_gene: TRBV19
d_gene: TRBD1
CDR3aa: CASKSPQGASETQYF
CDR3nt: TGTGCCAGCAAATCCCCCCAGGGGGCATCAGAGACCCAGTACTTC

j_gene: TRBJ1-5
abundance: once
v_gene: TRBV28
d_gene: TRBD1
CDR3aa: CASSSGAGGVNQPQHF
CDR3nt: TGTGCCTCATCGTCGGGGGCAGGGGGTGTCAATCAGCCCCAGCATTTT

j_gene: TRBJ1-1
abundance: few
v_gene: TRBV5-6
d_gene: NA
CDR3aa: CASSLVRYTMNTEAFF
CDR3nt: TGTGCCAGCAGCTTGGTTCGATACACGATGAACACTGAAGCTTTCTTT

j_gene: TRBJ2-7
abundance: NA
v_gene: TRBV7-2
d_gene: NA
CDR3aa: CASSLVPGYEQYF
CDR3nt: TGTGCCAGCAGCCTAGTTCCAGGGTACGAGCAGTACTTC

j_gene: TRBJ1-1
abundance: NA
v_gene: TRBV7-8
d_gene: NA
CDR3aa: CASSLAMGDTEAFF
CDR3nt: TGTGCCAGCAGCTTAGCGATGGGGGACACTGAAGCTTTCTTT

j_gene: TRBJ1-4
abundance: NA
v_gene: TRBV2
d_gene: NA
CDR3aa: CASSERQGGEKLFF
CDR3nt: TGTGCCAGCAGTGAAAGGCAGGGCGGGGAAAAACTGTTTTTT

j_gene: TRBJ2-3
abundance: NA
v_gene: TRBV2
d_gene: TRBD2
CDR3aa: CASSSTSGSGGTQYF
CDR3nt: TGTGCCAGCAGTTCTACTAGCGGGAGCGGGGGTACGCAGTATTTT

j_gene: TRBJ2-1
abundance: NA
v_gene: TRBV5-1
d_gene: NA
CDR3aa: CASSLVENPYNEQFF
CDR3nt: TGCGCCAGCAGCTTGGTGGAGAACCCCTACAATGAGCAGTTCTTC

j_gene: TRBJ2-7
abundance: NA
v_gene: TRBV5-1
d_gene: NA
CDR3aa: CASSWGRDTPYEQYF
CDR3nt: TGCGCCAGCAGCTGGGGCCGGGACACGCCCTACGAGCAGTACTTC

j_gene: TRBJ2-2
abundance: NA
v_gene: TRBV7-9
d_gene: NA
CDR3aa: CASSLWTGELFF
CDR3nt: TGTGCCAGCAGCTTATGGACCGGGGAGCTGTTTTTT

j_gene: TRBJ1-5
abundance: NA
v_gene: TRBV28
d_gene: TRBD1
CDR3aa: CASSLEGPGGRWPQHF
CDR3nt: TGTGCCAGCAGTTTAGAAGGCCCAGGGGGGCGGTGGCCCCAGCATTTT

j_gene: TRBJ2-5
abundance: NA
v_gene: TRBV27
d_gene: TRBD2
CDR3aa: CASVGLAGGRQETQYF
CDR3nt: TGTGCCAGCGTCGGGCTAGCGGGAGGGCGGCAAGAGACCCAGTACTTC

j_gene: TRBJ1-4
abundance: NA
v_gene: TRBV28
d_gene: NA
CDR3aa: CASSFWPTNEKLFF
CDR3nt: TGTGCCAGCAGTTTCTGGCCAACTAATGAAAAACTGTTTTTT

j_gene: TRBJ2-7
abundance: NA
v_gene: TRBV6-5
d_gene: NA
CDR3aa: CASSPGHAETYEQYF
CDR3nt: TGTGCCAGCAGCCCCGGACACGCGGAAACGTACGAGCAGTACTTC